Here is one T cell receptor (beta chain) with its context. Its antigen is not identified. 60 Vbeta and 13 Jbeta primers were used in PCR. The data were produced by immunoSEQ multiplex PCR, yet TCRdb's version contains in-frame clones alone and is incomplete. The sample yields approximately 150,000 clones, nearly 85% seen once. This sample is drawn from a study of cytomegalovirus exposure and HLA in healthy donors. General study results and limits: A prior analysis recorded that most TCR beta V segments were productive about 87% or about 30% of the time.

V was trimmed by 4 bases and J by 4 bases, leaving 13 bases between them. Germline CDR1 is MNHNS and CDR2 is SASEGT. The CDR3 length is 15 residues. Source material: PBMCs. The sequence derives from a male donor in good health and CMV-seronegative. This chain joins TRBV6-1 and TRBJ2-2; maybe TRBD2 (5 bases). CDR3 loop: CASSGQSGITGELFF. The CDR3 DNA reads TGTGCCAGCAGTGGCCAATCCGGGATCACCGGGGAGCTGTTTTTT.